This T cell receptor (beta chain) was found in a study of blood T cell repertoires in COVID-19. Looking at the study overall: Donors in the United States, Italy and Spain gave samples during acute or convalescent COVID-19. Nucleic acid was either cDNA or gDNA, and it came from T cells, B-cell-depleted T cells, or PBMCs.

Original processing methods: Amplification with reference gene primers provided the estimates of nucleated cell counts. Data came from immunoSEQ multiplex PCR; TCRdb stores just in-frame clones and leaves some out. The V and J calls and the clone size are those of that table, but D and trimming were determined from the DNA. The table lists around 130,000 clones, approximately 92% of them singletons. The CDR3 sequence is 13 residues long. V dropped 0 bases and J dropped 6 bases, with 6 bases sitting between them. Germline-derived CDR1 and CDR2 are SGHTA and FQGNSA. This TCR was sampled from a man aged 65 to 85 with active or convalescent COVID-19. The sequenced material came from peripheral blood. The V call is TRBV7-2, the J call TRBJ2-1; D is perhaps TRBD2 (5 bases). CDR3 DNA sequence: TGTGCCAGCAGCTTAGCTCTAGCCAATGAGCAGTTCTTC. This encodes CASSLALANEQFF.